These T cell receptor beta chains were read from a single sample in a study of T-cell memory formation after mild COVID-19. TCRdb analysed the 5' RACE reads with MiXCR anew, one entry per CDR3 protein. The sample lists 100,000 to 120,000 distinct CDR3 sequences, around 17% seen once, with around 5.5% in the top ten. Sequencing was done on a sample of PBMCs or a T cell subset sorted from them (not recorded which). All receptors derive from a man between 18 and 35 years old who had mild COVID-19 (a few samples of this study predate the infection). Cell type and time point are not known. Both conserved end residues are trimmed from each CDR3.

j_call v_call cdr3_aa
TRBJ1-6 TRBV3-1 ASSTRQNSPLH
TRBJ1-2 TRBV5-1 ASSLDVRDGGYT
TRBJ2-1 TRBV5-1 ASSLTGTDNEQF
TRBJ2-1 TRBV12-3/TRBV12-4 ASSFLAGGSYNEQF
TRBJ1-5 TRBV7-9 ASSLESTGGSNQPQH
TRBJ2-6 TRBV27 ASSPRTGSGANVLT
TRBJ1-4 TRBV11-2 ASSWGQGAEKLF
TRBJ2-7 TRBV28 ASSSPGAVPYEQY
TRBJ1-4 TRBV5-4 ASSLPGSKLF
TRBJ2-2 TRBV5-1 ASSLVAAANTGELF